The 26 T cell receptor beta chains reported below all come from one sample, sequenced in a study of blood T cell repertoires in COVID-19. The table came from immunoSEQ multiplex PCR; TCRdb's copy has only in-frame clones and leaves some out. The repertoire holds about 220,000 clones, with approximately 78% as singletons. Specimen: peripheral blood. Receptors were obtained from a woman between 65 and 79 years old with COVID-19, enrolled during active disease.

This chain connects TRBV28 to TRBJ2-7; D gene ambiguous. Per germline, CDR1 MDHEN and CDR2 SYDVKM. The CDR3 loop spans 13 amino acids. Deletions cut 2 bases from V and 5 bases from J, with 10 bases between. The CDR3, as DNA: TGTGCCAGCAGTTTAAGGAGCCCTGACGAGCAGTACTTC. Its protein is CASSLRSPDEQYF.

This chain joins TRBV20-1 and TRBJ1-4, with no clear D. The germline V gene has CDR1 DFQATT and CDR2 SNEGSKA (reference sequence). The CDR3 loop spans 11 amino acids. V shed 5 bases and J shed 8 bases, with 9 bases lying between them. Written as DNA, the CDR3 is TGCAGTGCTCCCGCGAGCGAAAAACTGTTTTTT. Translation gives CSAPASEKLFF.

The chain links TRBV19 to TRBJ2-3; 10 nucleotides match TRBD2. Trimming cost V 6 bases and J 0 bases; bases outside gene matches: 3. The germline V gene has CDR1 LNHDA and CDR2 SQIVND (reference sequence). This CDR3 region has 15 residues. CDR3 sequence: CASSLTSGSTDTQYF. Here the CDR3 DNA reads TGTGCCAGTAGCCTGACTAGCGGGAGCACAGATACGCAGTATTTT. Using reference TRBV19 and TRBJ2-3 for the parts outside the CDR3, the full variable domain is DGGITQSPKYLFRKEGQNVTLSCEQNLNHDAMYWYRQDPGQGLRLIYYSQIVNDFQKGDIAEGYSVSREKKESFPLTVTSAQKNPTAFYLCASSLTSGSTDTQYFGPGTRLTVL.

CDR3 coding DNA: TGCGCCAGCAGCTTGGGACAGTTTAACTATGGCTACACCTTC. Its protein product is CASSLGQFNYGYTF. The chain has TRBV5-1 and TRBJ1-2; a weak D match, TRBD1 (5 bases). V gave up 0 bases and J gave up 1 base, with 7 bases separating them. Germline CDR1 is SGHRS and CDR2 is YFSETQ. The CDR3 spans 14 residues.

This chain links TRBV29-1 with TRBJ1-1; perhaps TRBD1 as D (6 bases). The V end was cut by 5 bases, the J end by 2 bases, with 12 bases between. The CDR3 totals 13 residues. CDR1 and CDR2 (germline): SQVTM, ANQGSEA. The CDR3 DNA sequence: TGCAGCGTTTTAAGGGGGATTAACACTGAAGCTTTCTTT. As protein: CSVLRGINTEAFF.

This clone was found once. The chain combines TRBV4-2 with TRBJ2-1; perhaps TRBD1 as D (6 bases). Germline V gene lookup returns CDR1 LGHNA and CDR2 YNFKEQ. There are 15 residues in the CDR3. V dropped 2 bases and J dropped 7 bases, with 15 bases sitting between them. CDR3 sequence: CASSQYDQGGNEQFF. CDR3 nucleotide sequence: TGTGCCAGCAGCCAATATGATCAAGGGGGAAATGAGCAGTTCTTC.

This clone was detected a few times. This chain connects TRBV28 to TRBJ1-5; perhaps TRBD1 as D (6 bases). The CDR3 loop spans 16 amino acids. Germline CDR1 is MDHEN and CDR2 is SYDVKM. V lost 3 bases and J lost 0, with 12 bases in between. The DNA of the CDR3 is TGTGCCAGCAGTTTCGGGGACACATATAGCAATCAGCCCCAGCATTTT. This sequence encodes CASSFGDTYSNQPQHF.

This clone was detected many times. The chain employs TRBV6-2 or TRBV6-3 and TRBJ2-3; D is uncertain. This CDR3 region has 16 residues. Germline V lookup: CDR1 MNHEY, CDR2 SVGEGT. Trimming cost V 5 bases and J 0 bases, with 15 bases left between them. The CDR3 sequence: CASSRLERTSTDTQYF. CDR3 in DNA: TGTGCCAGCAGTCGCCTGGAGCGAACTAGCACAGATACGCAGTATTTT.

The gene calls are TRBV27 and TRBJ1-1; tentatively, D is TRBD1 (5 bases). Trimming shortened V by 4 bases and J by 8 bases, and 20 bases separated the two germline ends. Germline assignment: CDR1 MNHEY and CDR2 SMNVEV (reference sequence). This CDR3 has 15 residues. The CDR3, as DNA: TGTGCCAGCAGTTCCAGGGAGGTGCGCTCGTTGGAAGCTTTCTTT. It is translated as CASSSREVRSLEAFF.

This chain joins TRBV3-1 (or the pseudogene TRBV3-2) and TRBJ1-1; D is unclear. Trimming pared 1 base from V and 10 bases from J, leaving 7 bases between. The CDR3 has 11 residues. Germline loops: CDR1 LGHDT, CDR2 YNNKEL (reference sequence). In DNA form, the CDR3 reads TGTGCCAGCAGCCAAGGAGGGCCAGCTTTCTTT. This encodes CASSQGGPAFF.

The chain recombines TRBV6-2 or TRBV6-3 with TRBJ2-1, with D possibly matching TRBD2 (5 bases). The CDR3 has 16 residues. V was pared by 2 bases and J by 9 bases, with 20 bases between. The germline CDR1 and CDR2 sequences are MNHEY and SVGEGT. This CDR3 reads CASSYILSLVGGEQFF. CDR3 nucleotides: TGTGCCAGCAGTTACATCTTGTCACTAGTTGGTGGTGAGCAGTTCTTC.

This clone was counted a single time. V and J are TRBV5-1 and TRBJ1-5, with D possibly being TRBD1 (6 bases). CDR1 is SGHRS and CDR2 is YFSETQ in the germline V gene. This CDR3 contains 16 residues. V was cut by 0 bases and J by 3 bases, with 13 bases left in between. DNA for the CDR3: TGCGCCAGCAGCTTGGCCGGAGGACAGATCAATCAGCCCCAGCATTTT. Translated: CASSLAGGQINQPQHF.

V usage is TRBV5-1 and J usage is TRBJ2-1; D might be TRBD2 (5 bases). Trimming left V 0 bases short and J 6 bases short, with 13 bases between. Germline CDR1 reads SGHRS; CDR2 reads YFSETQ. The CDR3 totals 15 residues. The CDR3 DNA reads TGCGCCAGCAGCTTGGCCACTAGTGAGGGCAATGAGCAGTTCTTC. Its protein product is CASSLATSEGNEQFF.

The rearrangement joins TRBV6-5 to TRBJ2-2; D unclear. Germline V gene sequence: CDR1 MNHEY, CDR2 SVGAGI. This CDR3 is 14 amino acids long. V lost 7 bases and J lost 4, with 13 bases in between. CDR3 loop: CASTSQMRTGELFF. As DNA, the CDR3 is TGTGCCAGCACCTCCCAAATGCGCACCGGGGAGCTGTTTTTT.

The rearrangement uses TRBV7-9 and TRBJ1-3; TRBD1 matches at 10 bases. The CDR3 contains 15 residues. J lost 0 bases, V lost 5 bases, and 1 base had no gene match. Germline values: CDR1 SEHNR, CDR2 FQNEAQ (reference sequence). CDR3 in amino acids: CASSRDRGSGNTIYF. In nucleotides, the CDR3 is TGTGCCAGCAGCCGGGACAGGGGCTCTGGAAACACCATATATTTT.

V gene TRBV7-2 combines with J gene TRBJ2-3, with 12 bases identical to TRBD2. In germline, CDR1 is SGHTA, CDR2 FQGNSA. V was clipped by 6 bases and J by 9 bases; unmatched bases: 16. CDR3 size: 17 residues. CDR3 in amino acids: CASSPPGLAGRGGTQYF. For the CDR3, the DNA is TGTGCCAGCAGTCCCCCCGGACTAGCGGGGAGGGGGGGCACGCAGTATTTT.

Comment on this clone: The same CDR3 can be traced to other DNA sequences in this sample. The genes are TRBV5-1 and TRBJ2-5; 7 bases match TRBD1. Trimming took 3 bases from V and 2 from J; bases not matched to a gene: 1. Germline V gives CDR1 SGHRS, CDR2 YFSETQ. This CDR3 spans 13 amino acids. This CDR3 is CASSSGQQETQYF. CDR3 DNA: TGCGCCAGCAGCTCGGGACAGCAAGAGACCCAGTACTTC.

The V and J genes are TRBV6-5 and TRBJ1-6; TRBD1 might be the D (6 bases). Germline V CDR1 and CDR2: MNHEY, SVGAGI. V was shortened by 7 bases and J by 6 bases, with 16 bases between the two germline ends. This CDR3 contains 15 residues. CDR3 nucleotides: TGTGCCAGCACTCCGGTAGGGGGGGGTAATTCACCCCTCCACTTT. Amino acid sequence: CASTPVGGGNSPLHF.

The chain joins TRBV28 to TRBJ1-6; the D gene is possibly TRBD1 (5 bases). Germline V gives CDR1 MDHEN, CDR2 SYDVKM. The CDR3 is 17 amino acids. V gave up 6 bases and J gave up 1 base, with 16 bases separating them. The CDR3 DNA sequence: TGTGCCAGCAGACCCTCAGGGTTAAGGTCCTATAATTCACCCCTCCACTTT. Protein sequence: CASRPSGLRSYNSPLHF.

The chain employs TRBV2 and TRBJ2-1; D is undetermined. Trimming took 4 bases from V and 4 from J, leaving 8 bases between them. Looked up from germline, CDR1 is SNHLY and CDR2 is FYNNEI. CDR3 length equals 13 residues. CDR3 in DNA: TGTGCCAGCAGTGTCGGGTTTTACAATGAGCAGTTCTTC. Translated: CASSVGFYNEQFF.

The gene calls are TRBV28 and TRBJ1-2; weak D call: TRBD1 (6 bases). The ends were cut back, 1 base at V and 13 bases at J, with 22 bases in the middle. CDR3 length: 15 residues. CDR1 is MDHEN, CDR2 SYDVKM, per germline. The CDR3 DNA is TGTGCCAGCAGTTTATACGACAGGTGGGGTGTGATGGCCACCTTC. It yields the protein CASSLYDRWGVMATF.

This clone has only one observation. The chain couples TRBV7-2 to TRBJ2-1; 10 nucleotides agree with TRBD2. The ends lost 3 bases at V and 10 bases at J; junction bases unmatched: 15. This CDR3 contains 17 residues. Germline CDR1 is SGHTA and CDR2 is FQGNSA. CDR3 in DNA: TGTGCCAGCAGCTTCCGCCGAGGAGCGGGAGGGCCCTGGGAGCAGTTCTTC. This gives the protein CASSFRRGAGGPWEQFF.

The chain recombines TRBV30 with TRBJ1-2; 11 bases agree with TRBD1. Germline loops: CDR1 GTSNPN, CDR2 SVGIG (reference sequence). This CDR3 has 15 residues. V shed 2 bases and J 6 bases; nucleotides not matched to a gene: 8. The CDR3 spells CAWSPMDRGLHGYTF. The CDR3 DNA is TGTGCCTGGAGTCCCATGGACAGGGGGCTTCATGGCTACACCTTC.

The CDR3 is CASSSSGGSLSYEQYF. The CDR3 region has the DNA TGTGCCAGCAGTTCCAGCGGGGGCAGCCTTTCCTACGAGCAGTACTTC. The chain links TRBV7-2 to TRBJ2-7; 8 bases line up with TRBD2. The CDR3 is 16 amino acids. Per germline, CDR1 SGHTA and CDR2 FQGNSA. V lost 6 bases, J lost 1 base, and 11 bases stayed unmatched.

The rearrangement uses TRBV5-1 and TRBJ2-7; 7 bases line up with TRBD2. Germline-derived CDR1 and CDR2 are SGHRS and YFSETQ. Trimming took 4 bases from V and 2 from J; bases not matched to a gene: 12. The CDR3 covers 16 residues. CDR3 sequence (DNA): TGCGCCAGCAGCATGGGCGCTAGCGGCGTACCCTACGAGCAGTACTTC. Residues: CASSMGASGVPYEQYF.

The chain links TRBV28 to TRBJ2-3; D may be TRBD1 (6 bases). V lost 2 bases to trimming and J lost 6 bases, with 12 bases between them. Germline lookup yields CDR1 MDHEN and CDR2 SYDVKM. The CDR3 extends over 14 amino acids. The CDR3 is CASSLRGTTDTQYF. CDR3 sequence (DNA): TGTGCCAGCAGTTTAAGGGGGACGACCGATACGCAGTATTTT.